The next 18 T cell receptor beta chains were all read from a single sample in a study of T-cell reconstitution after alpha-beta-depleted transplantation in children. Preparation of the TCRbeta library involved a method that used unique molecular identifiers. TCRdb reprocessed the PCR reads via MiXCR and lists one record per CDR3 protein. This sample has around 500,000 distinct CDR3 sequences, with roughly an eighth found just once. Sequenced material: PBMCs from the stem cell graft donor, taken from the stem cell graft. The receptors derive from a human donor who donated a stem cell graft to a child with combined immunodeficiency.

This clonotype has just a few counts. This chain connects TRBV30 to TRBJ2-1; TRBD2 might be the D (6 bases). The CDR3 sequence is 14 residues long. Trimming pared 5 bases from V and 1 base from J, leaving 12 bases between. Germline V gene lookup returns CDR1 GTSNPN and CDR2 SVGIG (reference sequence). The DNA for the CDR3 is TGTGCCTGGGGAGGGGCGCCTTCCTACAATGAGCAGTTCTTC. Translation: CAWGGAPSYNEQFF. The complete variable domain, with remaining parts taken from reference TRBV30 and TRBJ2-1, reads SQTIHQWPATLVQPVGSPLSLECTVEGTSNPNLYWYRQAAGRGLQLLFYSVGIGQISSEVPQNLSASRPQDRQFILSSKKLLLSDSGFYLCAWGGAPSYNEQFFGPGTRLTVL.

This rearrangement joins TRBV19 to TRBJ2-1; no clear D gene. The CDR3 spans 15 residues. V was pared by 3 bases and J by 7 bases, with 16 bases between. The germline gives CDR1 LNHDA, CDR2 SQIVND (reference sequence). In DNA, the CDR3 is TGTGCCAGTAGTATTGGACGGTCCGCCTGGAATGAGCAGTTCTTC. Translating gives CASSIGRSAWNEQFF.

This clonotype was detected ten times or more. The chain joins TRBV29-1 to TRBJ1-1; no firm D call. The germline V gene encodes CDR1 SQVTM and CDR2 ANQGSEA. V lost 5 bases and J 2 bases, leaving 9 bases between the germline ends. The CDR3 spans 12 residues. The CDR3 region is CSVSGDNTEAFF. CDR3 DNA: TGCAGCGTTTCCGGGGATAACACTGAAGCTTTCTTT. Full variable domain (outside the CDR3, taken from reference TRBV29-1 and TRBJ1-1): SAVISQKPSRDICQRGTSLTIQCQVDSQVTMMFWYRQQPGQSLTLIATANQGSEATYESGFVIDKFPISRPNLTFSTLTVSNMSPEDSSIYLCSVSGDNTEAFFGQGTRLTVV.

This clonotype was observed a handful of times. The chain uses TRBV15 and TRBJ2-7; D ambiguous. This CDR3 spans 13 amino acids. Germline CDR1 reads LNHNV; CDR2 reads YYDKDF (reference sequence). V was cut by 0 bases and J by 4 bases, with 7 bases left in between. CDR3 residues: CATSRDLTYEQYF. The CDR3 coding sequence is TGTGCCACCAGCAGAGATCTTACTTACGAGCAGTACTTC.

The V gene is TRBV7-8, the J gene TRBJ1-5; no definite D call. V was clipped by 4 bases and J by 2 bases, with 21 bases between them. CDR3 length: 18 amino acids. In germline, CDR1 is SGHVS, CDR2 FQNEAQ. The DNA of the CDR3 is TGTGCCAGCAGCTCAAGTGGGTATGTTTGGTTCGGCAATCAGCCCCAGCATTTT. Translated: CASSSSGYVWFGNQPQHF.

Many counts were recorded for this clonotype. This chain joins TRBV12-3 or TRBV12-4 and TRBJ2-5; D might be TRBD1 (6 bases). CDR3 size: 14 residues. With 6 bases removed from V and 5 bases from J, the gap between germline ends came to 16 bases. This CDR3 reads CASSPQGPRETQYF. CDR3 bases: TGTGCCAGCAGCCCACAGGGTCCTCGGGAGACCCAGTACTTC.

This clonotype was counted only a few times. The rearrangement uses TRBV7-2 and TRBJ2-1; the D gene is possibly TRBD2 (5 bases). The CDR3 has 17 residues. The V gene's germline CDR1 is SGHTA and CDR2 FQGNSA. V was shortened by 1 base and J by 2 bases, with 15 bases between the two germline ends. Here the CDR3 reads CASSLVGDGDPYNEQFF. CDR3 DNA sequence: TGTGCCAGCAGCTTAGTGGGCGACGGGGATCCCTACAATGAGCAGTTCTTC.

The V gene is TRBV4-3, the J gene TRBJ2-1; 8 bases are a match to TRBD2. CDR1 and CDR2 (germline): LGHNA, YSLEER. The CDR3 has 17 residues. With 0 bases clipped from V and 6 bases from J, the junction kept 10 bases outside the gene matches. The CDR3 sequence is CASSQDRQSGGLNEQFF. CDR3 nucleotides: TGCGCCAGCAGCCAAGATCGGCAGAGCGGGGGCCTCAATGAGCAGTTCTTC.

This clonotype was counted at least ten times. The CDR3: CSAQERWGTVAQYF. As DNA, the CDR3 is TGCAGTGCACAGGAGCGGTGGGGGACGGTGGCGCAGTATTTT. This sequence joins TRBV20-1 and TRBJ2-3; the D call may be TRBD1 or TRBD2 (5 bases each). The CDR3 spans 14 residues. Trimming took 6 bases from V and 10 from J, leaving 23 bases between them. Germline V gene sequence: CDR1 DFQATT, CDR2 SNEGSKA (reference sequence).

CDR3 nucleotide sequence: TGCGCCAGCAGCAGTGGGGGGACAGGGGGCTACAATGAGCAGTTCTTC. Protein sequence: CASSSGGTGGYNEQFF. The V gene is TRBV5-1, the J gene TRBJ2-1; 11 bases are shared with TRBD1. Germline trimming cut 4 bases from V and 3 bases from J; bases unmatched to any gene: 6. The CDR3 covers 16 residues. Germline V gives CDR1 SGHRS, CDR2 YFSETQ.

This clonotype was recorded at least ten times. At one end the junction does not follow the germline gene, possibly because of a read error. The chain links TRBV7-9 to TRBJ2-7; TRBD1 matches 9 bases. The CDR3 length is 12 residues. Germline CDR1 and CDR2: SEHNR and FQNEAQ (reference sequence). CDR3 protein: CASSDQKGTGCF. DNA for the CDR3: TGTGCCAGCAGCGACCAGAAAGGGACAGGGTGCTTC.

A word on this clonotype: A junction boundary mismatches the germline segment, possibly from a read error. V and J are TRBV3-1 and TRBJ2-7; D perhaps matches TRBD1 (6 bases). The germline CDR1 and CDR2 sequences are LGHDT and YNNKEL (reference sequence). This CDR3 has 17 residues. CDR3 protein: CASCQDDAGTSSYEQYF. CDR3 coding DNA: TGTGCCAGCTGCCAAGATGATGCAGGGACATCGTCCTACGAGCAGTACTTC.

In this sample, this clonotype turned up many times. This chain connects TRBV6-2 or TRBV6-3 to TRBJ2-2; 10 bases align to TRBD1. The CDR3 contains 14 residues. Germline V gene sequence: CDR1 MNHEY, CDR2 SVGEGT. V dropped 6 bases and J dropped 2; count of bases not matched to a gene: 0. The CDR3 region is CASRTGGNTGELFF. The CDR3, as DNA: TGTGCCAGCAGGACAGGGGGCAACACCGGGGAGCTGTTTTTT.

This clonotype has a handful of counts. The chain recombines TRBV5-1 with TRBJ2-1; 8 nucleotides align to TRBD2. The CDR3 extends over 18 amino acids. V lost 0 bases and J lost 5; bases outside the gene matches: 13. Germline V lookup: CDR1 SGHRS, CDR2 YFSETQ. For the CDR3, the DNA is TGCGCCAGCAGCTTGGCGCGACTGGGTAGCGGGGCTCACAATGAGCAGTTCTTC. Translated: CASSLARLGSGAHNEQFF. The whole variable domain, remainder taken from reference TRBV5-1 and TRBJ2-1, is KAGVTQTPRYLIKTRGQQVTLSCSPISGHRSVSWYQQTPGQGLQFLFEYFSETQRNKGNFPGRFSGRQFSNSRSEMNVSTLELGDSALYLCASSLARLGSGAHNEQFFGPGTRLTVL.

This chain uses TRBV12-3 or TRBV12-4 with TRBJ2-7; 7 positions agree with TRBD2. CDR3 length equals 16 residues. J lost 1 base, V lost 2 bases, and 8 bases had no gene match. In nucleotides, the CDR3 is TGTGCCAGCAGTTTAAAGCGGGACGCCCCTTCCTACGAGCAGTACTTC. Residues: CASSLKRDAPSYEQYF.

This clonotype has a count of ten or more. The chain couples TRBV11-2 to TRBJ2-7, with D possibly matching TRBD1 (6 bases). V shed 5 bases and J shed 0 bases, with 14 bases lying between them. The CDR3 length is 15 residues. CDR1 and CDR2 from the germline V gene are SGHAT and FQNNGV. The CDR3, as DNA: TGTGCCAGCAGCCCCCAGGGGATGGTCTCCTACGAGCAGTACTTC. As protein: CASSPQGMVSYEQYF.

This clonotype was detected ten times or more. The rearrangement links TRBV20-1 to TRBJ2-1, with TRBD2 matching over 7 bases. V dropped 0 bases and J dropped 2; count of bases not matched to a gene: 4. Looked up from germline, CDR1 is DFQATT and CDR2 is SNEGSKA (reference sequence). The length of the CDR3 is 15 residues. The CDR3 nucleotides read TGCAGTGCTAGAGACCCGGGACTACCCTACAATGAGCAGTTCTTC. Translated, it gives CSARDPGLPYNEQFF.

In this sample, this clonotype turned up many times. This rearrangement joins TRBV3-1 to TRBJ2-7; D is undetermined. The CDR3 totals 12 residues. Germline CDR1 is LGHDT and CDR2 is YNNKEL (reference sequence). Trimming took off 4 bases at V and 5 bases at J, with 9 bases between the two ends. CDR3 sequence: CASSLRSDEQYF. In DNA, the CDR3 is TGTGCCAGCAGCCTCCGCAGCGACGAGCAGTACTTC.